The present T cell receptor beta chain was sequenced within a study of blood T cell repertoires in COVID-19. Background on the study: In each case, the material was cDNA or gDNA derived from T cells, B-cell-depleted T cells, or PBMCs.

Participants' own reports of clinical history determined their cohort assignment. Some clones are missing from TCRdb's copy, which holds only in-frame ones; the method was immunoSEQ multiplex PCR. This table has approximately 400,000 clones, over 75% appearing once. The sample was PBMCs or T cells enriched from blood (not recorded which). The receptor was derived from a man aged 30-40 years who had recovered from COVID-19.

CDR3 sequence reads: CASSLAKDSAAFF. In nucleotides, the CDR3 is TGCGCCAGCAGCTTGGCCAAGGACAGCGCAGCTTTCTTT. The chain couples TRBV5-1 to TRBJ1-1; D is possibly TRBD1 (6 bases). The V end lost 0 bases, the J end lost 10 bases, and 13 bases lay between the germline ends. This CDR3 is built from 13 residues. Germline-derived CDR1 and CDR2 are SGHRS and YFSETQ.